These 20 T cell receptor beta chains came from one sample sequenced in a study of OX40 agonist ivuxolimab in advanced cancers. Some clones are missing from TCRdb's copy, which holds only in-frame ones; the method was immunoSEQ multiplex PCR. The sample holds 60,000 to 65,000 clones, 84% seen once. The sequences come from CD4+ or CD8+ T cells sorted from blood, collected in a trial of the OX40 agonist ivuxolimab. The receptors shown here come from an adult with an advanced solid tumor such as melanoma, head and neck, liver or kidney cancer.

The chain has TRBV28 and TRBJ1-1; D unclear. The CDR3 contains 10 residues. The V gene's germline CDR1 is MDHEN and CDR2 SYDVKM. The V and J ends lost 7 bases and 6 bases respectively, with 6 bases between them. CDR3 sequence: CASKDAEAFF. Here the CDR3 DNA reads TGTGCCAGCAAAGACGCTGAAGCTTTCTTT. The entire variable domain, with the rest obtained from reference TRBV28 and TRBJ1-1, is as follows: DVKVTQSSRYLVKRTGEKVFLECVQDMDHENMFWYRQDPGLGLRLIYFSYDVKMKEKGDIPEGYSVSREKKERFSLILESASTNQTSMYLCASKDAEAFFGQGTRLTVV.

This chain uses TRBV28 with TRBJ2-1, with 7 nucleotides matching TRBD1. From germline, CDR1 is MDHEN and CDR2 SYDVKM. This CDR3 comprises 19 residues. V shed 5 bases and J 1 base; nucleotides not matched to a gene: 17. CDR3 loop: CASSPRDSSLLLSYNEQFF. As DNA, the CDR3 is TGTGCCAGCAGTCCCCGGGACAGCTCACTCCTCCTATCCTACAATGAGCAGTTCTTC.

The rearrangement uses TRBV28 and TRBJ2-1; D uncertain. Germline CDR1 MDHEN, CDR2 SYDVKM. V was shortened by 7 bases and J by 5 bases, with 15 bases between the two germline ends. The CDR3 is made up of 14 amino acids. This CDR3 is CASTLGAFNNEQFF. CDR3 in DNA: TGTGCCAGCACCCTAGGCGCTTTTAACAATGAGCAGTTCTTC. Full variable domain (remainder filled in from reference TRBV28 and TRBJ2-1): DVKVTQSSRYLVKRTGEKVFLECVQDMDHENMFWYRQDPGLGLRLIYFSYDVKMKEKGDIPEGYSVSREKKERFSLILESASTNQTSMYLCASTLGAFNNEQFFGPGTRLTVL.

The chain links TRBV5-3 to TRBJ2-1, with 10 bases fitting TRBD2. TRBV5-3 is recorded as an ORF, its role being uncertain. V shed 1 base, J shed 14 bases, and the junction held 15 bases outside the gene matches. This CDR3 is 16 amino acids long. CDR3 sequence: CARSLKSSGSYGAEFF. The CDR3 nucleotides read TGTGCCAGAAGCTTGAAGTCTAGCGGGAGTTACGGAGCAGAGTTCTTC.

The CDR3 loop is CASRKGQGGQYF. DNA of the CDR3: TGTGCCAGCAGGAAGGGACAGGGGGGGCAGTATTTT. This rearrangement joins TRBV6-5 to TRBJ2-3; 11 nucleotides match TRBD1. The CDR3 is 12 amino acids. Per germline, CDR1 MNHEY and CDR2 SVGAGI. V lost 6 bases, J lost 11 bases, and 4 bases stayed unmatched.

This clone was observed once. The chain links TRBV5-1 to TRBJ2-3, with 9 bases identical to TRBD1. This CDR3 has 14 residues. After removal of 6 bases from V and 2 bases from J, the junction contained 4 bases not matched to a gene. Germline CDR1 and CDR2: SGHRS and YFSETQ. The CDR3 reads CASTRDRDTDTQYF. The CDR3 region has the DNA TGCGCCAGCACCCGGGACAGGGACACAGATACGCAGTATTTT.

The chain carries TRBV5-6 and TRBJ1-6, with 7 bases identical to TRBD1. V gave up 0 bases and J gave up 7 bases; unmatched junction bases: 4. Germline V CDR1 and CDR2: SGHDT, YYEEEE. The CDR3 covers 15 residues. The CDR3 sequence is CASSLADRANSPLHF. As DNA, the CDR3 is TGTGCCAGCAGCTTGGCCGACAGGGCGAATTCACCCCTCCACTTT.

The CDR3 protein is CASSYDSSSYNEQFF. Written as DNA, the CDR3 is TGTGCCAGCAGCTACGATTCCAGCTCCTACAATGAGCAGTTCTTC. The V gene is TRBV14, the J gene TRBJ2-1; D remains unclear. The ends were cut back, 5 bases at V and 0 bases at J, with 11 bases in the middle. The CDR3 totals 15 residues. Germline V CDR1 and CDR2: SGHDN, FVKESK.

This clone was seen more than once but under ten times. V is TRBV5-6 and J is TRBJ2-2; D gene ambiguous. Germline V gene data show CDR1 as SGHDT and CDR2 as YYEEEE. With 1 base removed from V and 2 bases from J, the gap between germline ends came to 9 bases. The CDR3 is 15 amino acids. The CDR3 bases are TGTGCCAGCAGCTTGTATGGTCGTAACACCGGGGAGCTGTTTTTT. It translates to CASSLYGRNTGELFF.

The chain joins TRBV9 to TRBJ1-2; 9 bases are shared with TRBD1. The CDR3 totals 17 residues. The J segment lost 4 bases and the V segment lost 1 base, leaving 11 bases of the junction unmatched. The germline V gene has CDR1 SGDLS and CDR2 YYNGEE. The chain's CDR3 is CASSVLGQGNFGYGYTF. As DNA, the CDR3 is TGTGCCAGCAGCGTACTGGGACAGGGAAATTTTGGCTATGGCTACACCTTC.

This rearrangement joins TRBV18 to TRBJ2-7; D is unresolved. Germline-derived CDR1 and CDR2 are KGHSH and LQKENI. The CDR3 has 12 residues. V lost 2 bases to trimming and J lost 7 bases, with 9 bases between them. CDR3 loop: CASSPALGEQYF. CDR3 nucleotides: TGTGCCAGCTCACCAGCCCTAGGGGAGCAGTACTTC. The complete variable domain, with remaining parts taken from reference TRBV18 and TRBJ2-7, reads NAGVMQNPRHLVRRRGQEARLRCSPMKGHSHVYWYRQLPEEGLKFMVYLQKENIIDESGMPKERFSAEFPKEGPSILRIQQVVRGDSAAYFCASSPALGEQYFGPGTRLTVT.

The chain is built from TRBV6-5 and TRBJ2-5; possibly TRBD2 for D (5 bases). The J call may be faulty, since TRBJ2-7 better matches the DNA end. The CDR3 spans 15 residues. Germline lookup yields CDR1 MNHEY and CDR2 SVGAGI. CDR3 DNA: TGTGCCAGCAGTTACGGGAGCGGCCTCTCCTACGAGCAGTACTTC. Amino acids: CASSYGSGLSYEQYF.

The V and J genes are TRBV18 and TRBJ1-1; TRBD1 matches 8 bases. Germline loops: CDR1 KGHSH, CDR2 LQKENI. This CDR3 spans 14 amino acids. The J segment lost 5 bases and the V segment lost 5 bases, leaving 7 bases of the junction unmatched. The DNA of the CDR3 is TGTGCCAGCTCAAAGGAGGACAGGGAGACTGAAGCTTTCTTT. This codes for CASSKEDRETEAFF.

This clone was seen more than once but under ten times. DNA of the CDR3: TGTGCCAGCAGCCTATGGACAGGGGGCTACGAGCAGTACTTC. Protein sequence: CASSLWTGGYEQYF. The chain employs TRBV14 and TRBJ2-7; 10 nucleotides align to TRBD1. Germline values: CDR1 SGHDN, CDR2 FVKESK. The junction had 3 bases not matched to a gene; V was cut back by 4 bases and J by 3 bases. CDR3 size: 14 residues.

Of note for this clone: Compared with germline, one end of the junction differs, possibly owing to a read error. CDR3 loop: CASSVTFTRNPEAFF. Here the CDR3 DNA reads TGTGCCAGCAGTGTGACTTTCACGAGGAACCCTGAAGCTTTCTTT. The chain couples TRBV6-4 to TRBJ1-1; no clear D. CDR3 length equals 15 residues. Germline V gene sequence: CDR1 MRHNA, CDR2 SNTAGT.

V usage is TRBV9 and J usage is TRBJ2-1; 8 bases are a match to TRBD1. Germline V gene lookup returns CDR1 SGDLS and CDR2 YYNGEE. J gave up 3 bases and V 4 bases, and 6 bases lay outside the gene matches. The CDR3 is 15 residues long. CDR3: CASSPRGQDYNEQFF. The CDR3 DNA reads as TGTGCCAGCAGCCCTAGGGGACAGGACTACAATGAGCAGTTCTTC.

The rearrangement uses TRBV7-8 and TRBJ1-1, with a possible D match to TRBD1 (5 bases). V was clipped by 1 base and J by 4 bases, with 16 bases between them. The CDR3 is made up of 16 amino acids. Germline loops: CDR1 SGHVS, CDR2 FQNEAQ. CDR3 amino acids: CASSLESGARGTEAFF. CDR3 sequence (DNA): TGTGCCAGCAGCTTAGAGTCTGGGGCTAGGGGCACTGAAGCTTTCTTT.

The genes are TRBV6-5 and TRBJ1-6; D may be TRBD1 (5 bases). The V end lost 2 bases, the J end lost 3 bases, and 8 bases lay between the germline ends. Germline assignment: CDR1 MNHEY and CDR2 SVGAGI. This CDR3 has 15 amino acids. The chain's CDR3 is CASSYAQGYNSPLHF. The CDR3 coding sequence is TGTGCCAGCAGTTACGCCCAGGGCTATAATTCACCCCTCCACTTT.

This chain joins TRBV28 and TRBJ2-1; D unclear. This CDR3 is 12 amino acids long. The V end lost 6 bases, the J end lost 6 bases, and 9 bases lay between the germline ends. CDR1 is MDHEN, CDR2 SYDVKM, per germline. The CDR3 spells CASRGPANEQFF. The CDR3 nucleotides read TGTGCCAGCAGAGGGCCTGCCAATGAGCAGTTCTTC.

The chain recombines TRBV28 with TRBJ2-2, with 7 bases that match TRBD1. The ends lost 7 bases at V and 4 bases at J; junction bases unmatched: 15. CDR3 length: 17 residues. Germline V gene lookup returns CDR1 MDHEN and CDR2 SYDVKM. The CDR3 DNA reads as TGTGCCAGCACCTCCCTATTAGGGACAGACACCACCGGGGAGCTGTTTTTT. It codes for CASTSLLGTDTTGELFF.